This passage covers 16 T cell receptor beta chains from one sample sequenced in a study of regulatory T cells in long-lasting Graves disease. The time point is: newly diagnosed GD, antithyroid drugs for less than 3 months. Generation of the TCR library employed RNA extracted from PBMCs. Sequencing libraries for TCR beta were prepared with iRepertoire HTBI primers and Arm-PCR of CDR3 regions. TCRdb re-analysed the multiplex PCR reads in MiXCR, keeping a single row per CDR3 protein. The table records a few hundred thousand distinct CDR3 sequences, around 15% of them present only once. These data also formed part of another study, on T cells in Graves' hyperthyroidism and ophthalmopathy.

Sequenced material: peripheral blood mononuclear cells (PBMCs), taken at new diagnosis, from a patient treated with antithyroid drugs. These receptors all stem from a man aged 40-49 years with Graves disease.

This clonotype was seen at least ten times. The chain recombines TRBV18 with TRBJ1-5, with D possibly being TRBD1 (5 bases). V lost 8 bases to trimming and J lost 2 bases, with 10 bases between them. The CDR3 consists of 13 residues. Germline CDR1 KGHSH, CDR2 LQKENI. CDR3 sequence: CASSRDGNQPQHF. In DNA, the CDR3 is TGTGCCAGCAGCCGGGACGGCAATCAGCCCCAGCATTTT.

This clonotype was observed at least ten times. The V call is TRBV2, the J call TRBJ1-5; 12 bases agree with TRBD1. The CDR3 has 16 residues. The V segment lost 6 bases and the J segment 2 bases; nucleotides outside the gene matches: 5. CDR1 SNHLY and CDR2 FYNNEI come from the germline V gene. The CDR3 is CASRGDRGLGNQPQHF. The CDR3 DNA reads as TGTGCCAGCAGGGGGGACAGGGGGCTCGGCAATCAGCCCCAGCATTTT.

The genes are TRBV19 and TRBJ1-1, with D uncertain. V lost 9 bases, J lost 6 bases, and 17 bases lay in between. There are 13 residues in the CDR3. The germline V gene encodes CDR1 LNHDA and CDR2 SQIVND (reference sequence). The CDR3 DNA reads as TGTGCCAGCCTTAGGACCCCGAATCCTGAAGCTTTCTTT. Encoded protein: CASLRTPNPEAFF.

This clonotype came up many times. This chain connects TRBV6-1 to TRBJ2-1; 7 bases are shared with TRBD1. The ends lost 10 bases at V and 9 bases at J; junction bases unmatched: 15. The length of the CDR3 is 14 residues. Germline V gene lookup returns CDR1 MNHNS and CDR2 SASEGT. The CDR3, as DNA: TGTGCCACCGAGACAGGGACGATGGGGACTGAGCAGTTCTTC. It specifies CATETGTMGTEQFF.

This clonotype was seen a handful of times. The gene calls are TRBV29-1 and TRBJ2-6; either TRBD1 or TRBD2 may supply D (5 bases each). The CDR3 contains 12 residues. V lost 7 bases, J lost 1 base, and 5 bases lay in between. Germline V gene data show CDR1 as SQVTM and CDR2 as ANQGSEA. Written as DNA, the CDR3 is TGCAGCGGGGGGTCTGGGGCCAACGTCCTGACTTTC. As protein: CSGGSGANVLTF.

This clonotype was seen ten or more times. The chain combines TRBV5-4 with TRBJ2-5; no firm D call. From germline, CDR1 is SGHNT and CDR2 YYREEE (reference sequence). Deletions cut 0 bases from V and 1 base from J, with 4 bases between. The CDR3 is made up of 13 amino acids. DNA of the CDR3: TGTGCCAGCAGCTTGGTCAGCCAAGAGACCCAGTACTTC. Translating it yields CASSLVSQETQYF.

This clonotype has more than one count but fewer than ten. A much larger clone differs from this one at a single base, so this may be a read error. The chain is built from TRBV6-1 and TRBJ1-4; D might be TRBD1 (6 bases). Germline V gene lookup returns CDR1 MNHNS and CDR2 SASEGT. The CDR3 runs to 17 residues. The CDR3 nucleotides read TGTGCCAGCAGTGTAGGTAGACAGGTTGCAACTAGTGAAAAACTGTTTTTT. Its translation is CASSVGRQVATSEKLFF.

This clonotype showed up just a few times. This may stem from a read error, because a much larger clone lies one nucleotide away. The rearrangement joins TRBV12-3 or TRBV12-4 to TRBJ2-5, with 12 bases that match TRBD1. The V segment lost 4 bases and the J segment 11 bases; nucleotides outside the gene matches: 11. This CDR3 is 15 amino acids long. CDR3 sequence (DNA): TGTGCCAGCAGTTCTCCGGGACAGGGGGCCAATGAGCAGTACTTC. It codes for CASSSPGQGANEQYF.

This clonotype was seen at least ten times. The genes are TRBV20-1 and TRBJ1-1, with D unclear. Germline loops: CDR1 DFQATT, CDR2 SNEGSKA (reference sequence). The CDR3 is 13 residues long. V dropped 4 bases and J dropped 3 bases, with 12 bases sitting between them. The CDR3 loop is CSANPDRYTEAFF. The CDR3 nucleotides read TGCAGTGCTAACCCTGACCGGTACACTGAAGCTTTCTTT.

This chain joins TRBV10-3 and TRBJ1-4; maybe TRBD1 (5 bases). CDR1 is ENHRY and CDR2 is SYGVKD in the germline V gene. Between the trimmed V and J ends, which lost 11 bases and 0 bases, there was a span of 16 bases. The CDR3 covers 15 residues. CDR3 sequence reads: CAGRRRDATNEKLFF. In DNA, the CDR3 is TGTGCCGGCCGCCGCAGGGACGCAACTAATGAAAAACTGTTTTTT.

The V gene is TRBV10-3, the J gene TRBJ1-4; 7 nucleotides match TRBD1. Germline CDR1 ENHRY, CDR2 SYGVKD. V gave up 6 bases and J gave up 7 bases; unmatched junction bases: 5. The CDR3 runs to 13 residues. The CDR3 nucleotides read TGTGCCATCAGGACGCAGGGGGGTGAAAAACTGTTTTTT. Its translation is CAIRTQGGEKLFF.

This clonotype was recorded many times. This rearrangement joins TRBV28 to TRBJ2-5; 10 bases match TRBD2. The CDR3 is made up of 16 amino acids. V shed 6 bases and J 5 bases; nucleotides not matched to a gene: 12. CDR1 is MDHEN, CDR2 SYDVKM, per germline. The DNA for the CDR3 is TGTGCCAGCAGGGAACCCAGCGGGGGGGCCATGGAGACCCAGTACTTC. This codes for CASREPSGGAMETQYF.

The sample holds many counts of this clonotype. The rearrangement links TRBV6-1 to TRBJ1-4; TRBD1 might be the D (6 bases). V lost 6 bases and J lost 5, with 13 bases in between. The CDR3 has 14 residues. CDR1 is MNHNS and CDR2 is SASEGT in the germline V gene. CDR3 DNA: TGTGCCAGCAGCCCGGGACAAAAGAATGAAAAACTGTTTTTT. As protein: CASSPGQKNEKLFF.

This clonotype has a count of ten or more. The rearrangement links TRBV28 to TRBJ1-3, with 8 bases lining up with TRBD1. The length of the CDR3 is 16 residues. V lost 4 bases, J lost 3 bases, and 8 bases stayed unmatched. The germline CDR1 and CDR2 sequences are MDHEN and SYDVKM. This CDR3 is CASSSGQGGFGNTIYF. The CDR3 region has the DNA TGTGCCAGCAGTTCAGGACAGGGTGGTTTTGGAAACACCATATATTTT.

This clonotype came up many times. CDR3 bases: TGTGCCAGTCAGCAGAACCCAACCTACGAGCAGTACTTC. Its translation is CASQQNPTYEQYF. The chain couples TRBV7-9 to TRBJ2-7; no reliable D call. This CDR3 region has 13 residues. V lost 9 bases to trimming and J lost 2 bases, with 14 bases between them. Germline V CDR1 and CDR2: SEHNR, FQNEAQ (reference sequence).

This clonotype appeared many times. V gene TRBV28 combines with J gene TRBJ2-3, with D maybe TRBD2 (6 bases). The V gene's germline CDR1 is MDHEN and CDR2 SYDVKM. The V gene lost 8 bases and the J gene lost 2 bases, with 20 bases spanning the gap. This CDR3 comprises 16 residues. CDR3 sequence reads: CASRISTRGYTDTQYF. The CDR3 coding sequence is TGTGCCAGCCGAATCTCTACGCGGGGTTACACAGATACGCAGTATTTT. Based on the CDR3 plus reference TRBV28 and TRBJ2-3, the full variable domain is DVKVTQSSRYLVKRTGEKVFLECVQDMDHENMFWYRQDPGLGLRLIYFSYDVKMKEKGDIPEGYSVSREKKERFSLILESASTNQTSMYLCASRISTRGYTDTQYFGPGTRLTVL.